One and the same sample provided the 26 T cell receptor beta chains below, sequenced in a study of blood T cell repertoires in COVID-19. The assay was immunoSEQ multiplex PCR, and TCRdb's table has in-frame clones only and misses some. This table has 170,000 or so clones, 60% to 80% appearing once. Sequenced sample: peripheral blood. The source of these receptors is a woman aged 70-85 years with acute or convalescent COVID-19.

This clone appeared once. The genes are TRBV6-5 and TRBJ2-7; TRBD2 aligns across 11 bases. Losses at the gene ends were 5 bases for V and 7 bases for J; bases not matched to a gene: 10. Germline CDR1 MNHEY, CDR2 SVGAGI. CDR3 length: 15 residues. CDR3 region: CASSSLAGGVIEQYF. The CDR3 DNA reads TGTGCCAGCAGTAGCCTAGCGGGAGGAGTAATAGAGCAGTACTTC.

This chain links TRBV29-1 with TRBJ2-1, with TRBD2 identical over 12 bases. Trimming removed 4 bases from V and 7 bases from J; junction bases left unmatched: 2. The CDR3 extends over 13 amino acids. Germline V lookup: CDR1 SQVTM, CDR2 ANQGSEA. CDR3 amino acids: CSVVGTSGNEQFF. For the CDR3, the DNA is TGCAGCGTTGTTGGGACTAGCGGGAATGAGCAGTTCTTC.

This clone was recorded only once. The chain uses TRBV7-2 and TRBJ2-1; 7 bases are a match to TRBD2. The V and J ends lost 1 base and 6 bases, in that order; junction bases with no gene match: 3. The CDR3 runs 14 residues. Germline assignment: CDR1 SGHTA and CDR2 FQGNSA. The CDR3 nucleotides read TGTGCCAGCAGCTTAGGGCTAGCGGTCAATGAGCAGTTCTTC. This codes for CASSLGLAVNEQFF. The complete variable domain, with remaining parts taken from reference TRBV7-2 and TRBJ2-1, reads GAGVSQSPSNKVTEKGKDVELRCDPISGHTALYWYRQSLGQGLEFLIYFQGNSAPDKSGLPSDRFSAERTGGSVSTLTIQRTQQEDSAVYLCASSLGLAVNEQFFGPGTRLTVL.

The chain carries TRBV3-1 (or the pseudogene TRBV3-2) and TRBJ1-1, with 7 bases lining up with TRBD1. In germline, CDR1 is LGHDT, CDR2 YNNKEL (reference sequence). The CDR3 sequence is 17 residues long. After removal of 2 bases from V and 4 bases from J, the junction contained 13 bases not matched to a gene. The CDR3 loop reads CASSQTDRELVGTEAFF. The CDR3 nucleotides are TGTGCCAGCAGCCAAACCGACAGGGAACTAGTAGGCACTGAAGCTTTCTTT.

This clone was counted between two and nine times. This chain links TRBV3-1 (or the pseudogene TRBV3-2) with TRBJ1-6, with a tentative D call TRBD1 (5 bases). Per germline, CDR1 LGHDT and CDR2 YNNKEL (reference sequence). The V end lost 0 bases, the J end lost 8 bases, and 8 bases lay between the germline ends. The CDR3 sequence is 14 residues long. The CDR3 nucleotides are TGTGCCAGCAGCCAAGAACTGGGGCATTCACCCCTCCACTTT. Its translation: CASSQELGHSPLHF.

This sequence joins TRBV6-1 and TRBJ2-5, with 7 bases matching TRBD2. J was trimmed by 5 bases and V by 3 bases; bases with no gene match: 6. CDR1 is MNHNS and CDR2 is SASEGT in the germline V gene. CDR3 size: 14 residues. As DNA, the CDR3 is TGTGCCAGCAGTGATCGGGCGGGAGTGGAGACCCAGTACTTC. Amino acids: CASSDRAGVETQYF.

The rearrangement joins TRBV13 to TRBJ1-1, with D perhaps TRBD1 (5 bases). Germline V gene lookup returns CDR1 PRHDT and CDR2 FYEKMQ (reference sequence). The CDR3 runs to 14 residues. Deletions cut 0 bases from V and 2 bases from J, with 7 bases between. Written as DNA, the CDR3 is TGTGCCAGCAGCTTAGGAGGGGAAAACACTGAAGCTTTCTTT. The encoded protein is CASSLGGENTEAFF.

This clone came up once. V and J are TRBV9 and TRBJ2-3; D unresolved. CDR3 length: 14 amino acids. V lost 0 bases, J lost 3 bases, and 8 bases lay in between. CDR1 SGDLS and CDR2 YYNGEE come from the germline V gene. This CDR3 is CASSVVLATDTQYF. The CDR3 coding sequence is TGTGCCAGCAGCGTAGTCCTGGCAACAGATACGCAGTATTTT.

The V call is TRBV14, the J call TRBJ2-1; 9 bases line up with TRBD2. Germline CDR1 reads SGHDN; CDR2 reads FVKESK. Germline trimming cut 4 bases from V and 6 bases from J; bases unmatched to any gene: 7. This CDR3 contains 15 residues. The CDR3, as DNA: TGTGCCAGCAGCCCAGACGGACTAGCGAGCAATGAGCAGTTCTTC. Protein sequence: CASSPDGLASNEQFF.

This clone was detected ten times or more. The chain has TRBV27 and TRBJ2-2; D gene uncertain. This CDR3 has 13 residues. Trimming cost V 7 bases and J 5 bases, with 11 bases left between them. Germline V CDR1 and CDR2: MNHEY, SMNVEV (reference sequence). The CDR3 region is CASMPQHTGELFF. In DNA, the CDR3 is TGTGCCAGCATGCCCCAACATACCGGGGAGCTGTTTTTT.

The rearrangement links TRBV5-6 to TRBJ1-3; D gene uncertain. Germline lookup yields CDR1 SGHDT and CDR2 YYEEEE. The CDR3 runs 14 residues. Trimming cost V 5 bases and J 4 bases, with 13 bases left between them. In DNA form, the CDR3 reads TGTGCCAGCAGACTTAGGGCTAGCGGAAACACCATATATTTT. It specifies CASRLRASGNTIYF.

The chain joins TRBV3-1 (or the pseudogene TRBV3-2) to TRBJ1-2; D remains unclear. The CDR3 length is 15 residues. The V gene lost 1 base and the J gene lost 6 bases, with 15 bases spanning the gap. The germline V gene encodes CDR1 LGHDT and CDR2 YNNKEL (reference sequence). In nucleotides, the CDR3 is TGTGCCAGCAGCCAAGTATTACTCGAACCTAATGGCTACACCTTC. Translating gives CASSQVLLEPNGYTF.

The chain joins TRBV11-2 to TRBJ2-1; a weak D match, TRBD2 (6 bases). Germline CDR1 SGHAT, CDR2 FQNNGV. This CDR3 is 15 amino acids long. V was shortened by 4 bases and J by 7 bases, with 17 bases between the two germline ends. This CDR3 reads CASSSQRTTFNEQFF. In DNA form, the CDR3 reads TGTGCCAGCAGCTCCCAGAGGACTACCTTTAATGAGCAGTTCTTC.

V is TRBV19 and J is TRBJ2-2; possible D gene TRBD1, 6 bases. Germline V gives CDR1 LNHDA, CDR2 SQIVND (reference sequence). Trimming shortened V by 2 bases and J by 5 bases, and 12 bases separated the two germline ends. The length of the CDR3 is 15 residues. Here the CDR3 DNA reads TGTGCCAGTAGTATATTACAGGGCCGGACCGGGGAGCTGTTTTTT. Its translation: CASSILQGRTGELFF.

This clone was detected a few times. The rearrangement links TRBV11-2 to TRBJ2-1, with 7 bases lining up with TRBD1. V lost 5 bases to trimming and J lost 7 bases; unmatched junction nucleotides: 5. Germline CDR1 is SGHAT and CDR2 is FQNNGV. There are 13 residues in the CDR3. This CDR3 is CASSRIRGNEQFF. CDR3 coding DNA: TGTGCCAGCAGCCGCATCAGGGGGAATGAGCAGTTCTTC.

CDR3 region: CASSAHFSGTNNEQFF. DNA of the CDR3: TGTGCCAGCAGCGCGCACTTTAGCGGGACTAACAATGAGCAGTTCTTC. The chain has TRBV9 and TRBJ2-1, with 8 nucleotides matching TRBD2. Per germline, CDR1 SGDLS and CDR2 YYNGEE. The V and J ends lost 3 bases and 5 bases, in that order; junction bases with no gene match: 10. This CDR3 is built from 16 residues.

The chain links TRBV3-1 (or the pseudogene TRBV3-2) to TRBJ2-1; TRBD2 matches 13 bases. Trimming at V came to 0 bases and at J to 3 bases, leaving 5 bases not matched to a gene. Germline CDR1 LGHDT, CDR2 YNNKEL (reference sequence). The CDR3 length is 18 residues. The CDR3 region is CASSQDSGTSGIYNEQFF. The CDR3 DNA is TGTGCCAGCAGCCAAGATTCGGGGACTAGCGGGATCTACAATGAGCAGTTCTTC.

V usage is TRBV23-1 and J usage is TRBJ1-3; D is possibly TRBD1 (5 bases). TRBV23-1 is an ORF, and what it does is uncertain. The V end was cut by 1 base, the J end by 2 bases, with 15 bases between. This CDR3 spans 17 amino acids. CDR3 sequence: CASSQFTGPPPGNTIYF. The CDR3 DNA follows: TGCGCCAGCAGTCAATTTACAGGACCGCCACCTGGAAACACCATATATTTT.

V usage is TRBV5-6 and J usage is TRBJ1-2; D is perhaps TRBD1 (6 bases). Germline lookup yields CDR1 SGHDT and CDR2 YYEEEE. The V and J ends lost 1 base and 8 bases respectively, with 21 bases between them. This CDR3 region has 16 residues. The DNA of the CDR3 is TGTGCCAGCAGCTTGTTCCGGGACACCCCTTTGAGCGGCTACACCTTC. This sequence encodes CASSLFRDTPLSGYTF. Variable domain in full (rest from reference TRBV5-6 and TRBJ1-2): DAGVTQSPTHLIKTRGQQVTLRCSPKSGHDTVSWYQQALGQGPQFIFQYYEEEERQRGNFPDRFSGHQFPNYSSELNVNALLLGDSALYLCASSLFRDTPLSGYTFGSGTRLTVV.

This chain connects TRBV3-1 (or the pseudogene TRBV3-2) to TRBJ1-2; D is uncertain. Germline CDR1 is LGHDT and CDR2 is YNNKEL (reference sequence). CDR3 length: 13 amino acids. V was clipped by 4 bases and J by 5 bases, with 11 bases between them. CDR3 DNA: TGTGCCAGCAGCCCCTCCAGCAGGTATGGCTACACCTTC. Translating it yields CASSPSSRYGYTF.

The J gene is TRBJ1-2, the V gene TRBV29-1, with D possibly TRBD1 on 5 matching bases. The V end lost 7 bases, the J end lost 4 bases, and 19 bases lay between the germline ends. CDR1 and CDR2 (germline): SQVTM, ANQGSEA. This CDR3 is 14 amino acids long. The CDR3 protein is CSAPNEDTFYGYTF. Here the CDR3 DNA reads TGCAGCGCACCAAATGAGGACACCTTCTATGGCTACACCTTC.

The chain links TRBV6-1 to TRBJ2-1; D is uncertain. Trimming left V 2 bases short and J 7 bases short, with 12 bases between. The CDR3 runs to 14 residues. Germline CDR1 reads MNHNS; CDR2 reads SASEGT. CDR3 sequence (DNA): TGTGCCAGCAGTGAATACGAACTATGGAATGAGCAGTTCTTC. The encoded protein is CASSEYELWNEQFF.

V gene TRBV19 combines with J gene TRBJ1-1, with 8 bases aligning to TRBD1. Unmatched junction bases numbered 16, after V lost 7 bases and J lost 3 bases. The CDR3 consists of 17 residues. Germline assignment: CDR1 LNHDA and CDR2 SQIVND (reference sequence). Here the CDR3 reads CASKPMQGARRDTEAFF. The CDR3 bases are TGTGCCAGTAAGCCTATGCAGGGGGCGAGAAGAGACACTGAAGCTTTCTTT.

The chain links TRBV11-2 to TRBJ2-2; D is unresolved. This CDR3 is built from 13 residues. Trimming removed 5 bases at V and 7 bases at J, with 11 bases between. In germline, CDR1 is SGHAT, CDR2 FQNNGV. CDR3 sequence: CASSAVAVGELFF. DNA for the CDR3: TGTGCCAGCAGCGCCGTAGCTGTCGGGGAGCTGTTTTTT.

The chain joins TRBV2 to TRBJ2-1; the D gene is possibly TRBD2 (6 bases). The CDR3 spans 14 residues. CDR1 and CDR2 (germline): SNHLY, FYNNEI. The ends were cut back, 4 bases at V and 5 bases at J, with 12 bases in the middle. The CDR3 nucleotides are TGTGCCAGCAGTGGGCCGTGGGGGGACAATGAGCAGTTCTTC. The encoded protein is CASSGPWGDNEQFF.

This chain connects TRBV24-1 to TRBJ1-5, with D possibly TRBD1 on 6 matching bases. This CDR3 spans 15 amino acids. In germline, CDR1 is KGHDR, CDR2 SFDVKD. The V gene lost 5 bases and the J gene lost 5 bases, with 15 bases spanning the gap. The CDR3 nucleotides are TGTGCCACCAGTGCCGGCAGGGGAGCGGATCAGCCCCAGCATTTT. Protein sequence: CATSAGRGADQPQHF.